The entry that follows covers one T cell receptor (beta chain) sequence. This record comes from a study of cytomegalovirus exposure and HLA in healthy donors. V was trimmed by 0 bases and J by 1 base, leaving 7 bases between them. Germline V CDR1 and CDR2: SGHNT, YYREEE (reference sequence). The CDR3 is 14 residues long. The PCR ran on 60 Vbeta and 13 Jbeta primers. The table came from immunoSEQ multiplex PCR; TCRdb's copy has only in-frame clones and leaves some out. Of about 200,000 clones listed, around 85% are singletons. The sample comprised PBMCs. This sequence joins TRBV5-4 and TRBJ1-1, with D unresolved. This receptor was obtained from a man aged 18-30 years in good health and CMV-seronegative. CDR3 bases: TGTGCCAGCAGCTTGGCACGGAGGAACACTGAAGCTTTCTTT. This codes for CASSLARRNTEAFF.